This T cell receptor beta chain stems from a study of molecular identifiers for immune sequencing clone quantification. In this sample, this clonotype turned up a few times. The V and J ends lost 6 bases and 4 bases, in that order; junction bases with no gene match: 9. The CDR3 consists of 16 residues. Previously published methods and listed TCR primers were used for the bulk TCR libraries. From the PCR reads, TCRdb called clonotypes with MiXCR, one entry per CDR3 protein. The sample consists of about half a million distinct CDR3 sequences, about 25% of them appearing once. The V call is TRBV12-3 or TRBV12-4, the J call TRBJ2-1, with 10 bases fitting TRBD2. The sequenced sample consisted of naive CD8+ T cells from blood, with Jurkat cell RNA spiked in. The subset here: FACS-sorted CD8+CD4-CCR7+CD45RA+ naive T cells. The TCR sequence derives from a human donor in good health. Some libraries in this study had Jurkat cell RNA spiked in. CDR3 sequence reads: CASRESLAGVYNEQFF. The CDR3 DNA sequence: TGTGCCAGCAGGGAATCCCTAGCGGGGGTGTACAATGAGCAGTTCTTC.